The rows below give T cell receptor beta chains drawn from one sample of a study of OX40 agonist ivuxolimab in advanced cancers. Assay: immunoSEQ multiplex PCR; the TCRdb copy retains only in-frame clones and omits some. The sample records about 100,000 clones, approximately 87% being singletons. The sample consisted of CD4+ or CD8+ T cells sorted from blood, taken in a trial of the OX40 agonist ivuxolimab. These receptors were obtained from an adult with an advanced solid tumor such as melanoma, head and neck, liver or kidney cancer. The CDR3 runs from the conserved cysteine through the conserved F or W. The D gene is left open where the match is weak. Clone size is stated in some rows and not others, as once, few, many or a class when expanded.

>TRBJ2-2|16|NA|TRBV4-3|NA
TGCGCCAGCAGCCCTCAAGGGGTTCAGAACACCGGGGAGCTGTTTTTT
CASSPQGVQNTGELFF
>TRBJ1-1|15|NA|TRBV7-8|NA
TGTGCCAGCAGCCCGCTTCGGACTCTGGGGACTGAAGCTTTCTTT
CASSPLRTLGTEAFF
>TRBJ1-1|13|NA|TRBV11-3|NA
TGTGCCAGCAGTCTGACAGGTAACACTGAAGCTTTCTTT
CASSLTGNTEAFF
>TRBJ2-5|12|NA|TRBV7-9|NA
TGTGCCAGCAGCCAGCTATTAAGTAAGCAGTACTTC
CASSQLLSKQYF
>TRBJ1-1|16|NA|TRBV19|NA
TGTGCCAGTAGTATAGCCGTTTGGGCGCGGGACACTGAAGCTTTCTTT
CASSIAVWARDTEAFF
>TRBJ1-5|13|NA|TRBV6-5|NA
TGTGCCAGCGCGAGAGGGCTCGGTCAGCCCCAGCATTTT
CASARGLGQPQHF
>TRBJ1-3|16|NA|TRBV9|NA
TGTGCCAGCAGCGCAAAATTCGGGGGTACAGGAAACACCATATATTTT
CASSAKFGGTGNTIYF
>TRBJ2-4|18|TRBD1|TRBV5-3|NA
TGTGCCAGAAGCTTGAGGGGGCGCGCTCGTTCAGCCAAAAACATTCAGTACTTC
CARSLRGRARSAKNIQYF
>TRBJ1-6|15|NA|TRBV18|NA
TGTGCCAGCTCACCACCGAGGGGAGGGCATTCACCCCTCCACTTT
CASSPPRGGHSPLHF
>TRBJ2-2|16|TRBD2|TRBV7-9|NA
TGTGCCAGCAGCTCCTTGCTGGGAGGGGTGGCCGGGGAGCTGTTTTTT
CASSSLLGGVAGELFF
>TRBJ1-3|16|TRBD1|TRBV29-1|once
TGCAGCGTGCTGACCGGGACAGGGGGTGGTGGAAACACCATATATTTT
CSVLTGTGGGGNTIYF
>TRBJ2-3|15|TRBD2|TRBV7-2|NA
TGTGCCAGCAGCTCCCAAGCGGGAGGGCCGTATACGCAGTATTTT
CASSSQAGGPYTQYF
>TRBJ2-1|17|TRBD1|TRBV7-9|NA
TGTGCCAGCAGCACCCTCATACGGGACAGGGGAGCATCAAGGCAGTTCTTC
CASSTLIRDRGASRQFF
>TRBJ2-7|13|NA|TRBV7-6|NA
TGTGCCAGCAGCTCTCAGGGCTACTACGAGCAGTACTTC
CASSSQGYYEQYF
>TRBJ1-1|15|NA|TRBV27|NA
TGTGCCAGCAGTTTACGACAGGCCACGAGCACTGAAGCTTTCTTT
CASSLRQATSTEAFF
>TRBJ1-1|14|NA|TRBV27|NA
TGTGCCAGCAGCCATTGGGGTACGACCACTGAAGCTTTCTTT
CASSHWGTTTEAFF
>TRBJ2-3|15|NA|TRBV18|NA
TGTGCCAGCTCACCACGCCAGGGTAACACAGATACGCAGTATTTT
CASSPRQGNTDTQYF
>TRBJ2-5|15|TRBD2|TRBV2|NA
TGTGCCAGCAGTACAGGACTAGCGGGAGGAGAGACCCAGTACTTC
CASSTGLAGGETQYF
>TRBJ1-1|12|NA|TRBV7-9|NA
TGTGCCAGCAGCCCCCCCCCGGCGGTAGCTTTCTTT
CASSPPPAVAFF
>TRBJ1-2|13|TRBD1|TRBV5-4|many
TGTGCCAGCACCCACCAGGGGGGCTATGGCTACACCTTC
CASTHQGGYGYTF
>TRBJ1-1|16|NA|TRBV4-3|NA
TGCGCCAGCAGCCAGTCTAGACGGGCGTTGAACACTGAAGCTTTCTTT
CASSQSRRALNTEAFF
>TRBJ1-5|14|NA|TRBV7-2|once
TGTGCCAGCAGCTCATCAGGGGGCAATCAGCCCCAGCATTTT
CASSSSGGNQPQHF
>TRBJ2-1|15|TRBD2|TRBV19|NA
TGTGCCAGTAGTTTAACTAGCGGGAGTAGAAATGAGCAGTTCTTC
CASSLTSGSRNEQFF
>TRBJ1-4|15|NA|TRBV9|NA
TGTGCCAGCAGCGCCCGACAAACAACTAATGAAAAACTGTTTTTT
CASSARQTTNEKLFF
>TRBJ2-3|12|NA|TRBV5-1|NA
TGCGCCAGCAGCCGCGAGGGGGATACGCAGTATTTT
CASSREGDTQYF
>TRBJ1-1|14|NA|TRBV6-5|NA
TGTGCCAGCAGTTACCGTCCCTGGGACACTGAAGCTTTCTTT
CASSYRPWDTEAFF
>TRBJ1-1|15|NA|TRBV5-1|NA
TGCGCCAGCAGCTTGAACAGCCGCATGAACACTGAAGCTTTCTTT
CASSLNSRMNTEAFF
>TRBJ1-1|15|NA|TRBV6-5|NA
TGTGCCAGCAGTTACTCGAAGACGGTGAACACTGAAGCTTTCTTT
CASSYSKTVNTEAFF
>TRBJ2-1|17|NA|TRBV7-2|NA
TGTGCCAGCAGCCCCCCGTCCCCACGTGCTACCTACAATGAGCAGTTCTTC
CASSPPSPRATYNEQFF
>TRBJ1-2|10|NA|TRBV19|NA
TGTGCCAGCGGGGTCTCTTTCTACACCTTC
CASGVSFYTF
>TRBJ1-1|14|NA|TRBV6-5|NA
TGTGCCAGCACCCTAAGGGGACAGAACACTGAAGCTTTCTTT
CASTLRGQNTEAFF
>TRBJ2-7|15|TRBD2|TRBV6-5|NA
TGTGCCAGCAGTACTGTAGTAGCGGGAGAGGGCGAGCAGTACTTC
CASSTVVAGEGEQYF
>TRBJ1-5|15|TRBD1|TRBV5-6|NA
TGTGCCAGCAGCTGGTGGGACAGGGGTAATCAGCCCCAGCATTTT
CASSWWDRGNQPQHF
>TRBJ2-2|14|NA|TRBV30|NA
TGTGCCGTGGAAGGGGGGCGGGACACCGGGGAGCTGTTTTTT
CAVEGGRDTGELFF
>TRBJ2-7|13|NA|TRBV7-3|NA
TGTGCCAGCAGCTCAAGATGGGACTCCGAGCAGTACTTC
CASSSRWDSEQYF
>TRBJ1-1|12|NA|TRBV29-1|NA
TGCAGCGTTGCGGGGGGGCTTACTGAAGCTTTCTTT
CSVAGGLTEAFF
>TRBJ1-2|13|NA|TRBV6-1|NA
TGTGCCAGCAGCGCCGGACCCAACTATGGCTACACCTTC
CASSAGPNYGYTF